These T cell receptor beta chains were read from a single sample in a study of spatial heterogeneity in lung cancer. In TCRdb, the 5' RACE reads were re-called with MiXCR into one record per CDR3 protein. The sample includes over 10,000 distinct CDR3 sequences, roughly an eighth seen only once; the top ten take 2.4%. Source: PBMCs, taken at surgery. The receptors here all came from a female donor with early-stage non-small cell lung cancer. Each CDR3 is given with its conserved first and last residue. A D gene is named only where the DNA matches it firmly. Some rows mark clone size as missing; the rest say once, few, many or name a class of expanded clone.

length	V	size	J	D	CDR3	DNA
15	TRBV24-1	medium-sized	TRBJ2-7	TRBD2	CATSDGTSGHYEQYF	TGTGCCACCAGTGATGGGACTAGCGGCCACTACGAGCAGTACTTC
15	TRBV2	many	TRBJ2-3	TRBD1	CASSPGQGAWDTQYF	TGTGCCAGCAGCCCTGGACAGGGGGCATGGGATACGCAGTATTTT
15	TRBV3-1	medium-sized	TRBJ2-7	-	CASSQGRAGLYEQYF	TGTGCCAGCAGCCAAGGTCGGGCGGGACTCTACGAGCAGTACTTC
17	TRBV7-2	many	TRBJ1-6	TRBD1	CASSLGTGSSYNSPLHF	TGTGCCAGCAGCTTAGGGACAGGGAGCTCCTATAATTCACCCCTCCACTTT
12	TRBV29-1	medium-sized	TRBJ2-1	TRBD1	CSVRTGYNEQFF	TGCAGCGTTCGGACAGGGTACAATGAGCAGTTCTTC
15	TRBV29-1	many	TRBJ2-5	-	CSVEPGGMRGETQYF	TGCAGCGTTGAACCAGGGGGGATGAGGGGAGAGACCCAGTACTTC
13	TRBV5-1	medium-sized	TRBJ1-1	-	CASSSPGSTEAFF	TGCGCCAGCAGCTCCCCAGGGAGCACTGAAGCTTTCTTT
14	TRBV29-1	many	TRBJ1-2	-	CSVVRQAPTGGYTF	TGCAGCGTTGTCAGACAAGCCCCGACTGGAGGCTACACCTTC
16	TRBV5-5	many	TRBJ1-1	-	CASRLRQNTMNTEAFF	TGTGCCAGCAGACTGAGACAGAATACAATGAACACTGAAGCTTTCTTT
13	TRBV14	many	TRBJ1-6	-	CASSQEAGPPLHF	TGTGCCAGCAGCCAAGAGGCAGGACCACCCCTCCACTTT
15	TRBV7-2	many	TRBJ2-7	TRBD2	CASSPGLAGGYEQYF	TGTGCCAGCAGCCCGGGACTAGCGGGAGGCTACGAGCAGTACTTC
12	TRBV29-1	few	TRBJ1-2	-	CGVEVANYGYTF	TGCGGCGTTGAAGTGGCTAACTATGGCTACACCTTC
20	TRBV5-1	many	TRBJ2-3	TRBD2	CASSILGPHEAGGPADTQYF	TGCGCCAGCAGTATCTTAGGCCCGCACGAAGCGGGAGGGCCTGCAGATACGCAGTATTTT
16	TRBV3-1	many	TRBJ1-1	-	CASSPVVVLRNTEAFF	TGTGCCAGCAGCCCCGTTGTAGTGTTACGGAACACTGAAGCTTTCTTT
14	TRBV6-6	medium-sized	TRBJ1-6	-	CASGAVINNSPLHF	TGTGCCTCCGGGGCAGTGATTAATAATTCACCCCTCCACTTT
13	TRBV7-2	medium-sized	TRBJ2-5	-	CASSPQGPETQYF	TGTGCCAGCAGCCCCCAGGGGCCGGAGACCCAGTACTTC
13	TRBV29-1	many	TRBJ1-1	-	CSVRSQGNTEAFF	TGCAGCGTCCGATCCCAGGGAAACACTGAAGCTTTCTTT
15	TRBV7-6	many	TRBJ2-1	TRBD2	CASSPTGLAGNEQFF	TGTGCCAGCAGCCCAACGGGACTAGCGGGGAATGAGCAGTTCTTC
15	TRBV18	many	TRBJ2-2	-	CASSQSTGGAGELFF	TGTGCCAGCTCCCAGTCGACAGGAGGAGCCGGGGAGCTGTTTTTT
13	TRBV7-2	-	TRBJ2-4	-	CASSLVAKNIQYF	TGTGCCAGCAGCTTAGTAGCCAAAAACATTCAGTACTTC
15	TRBV7-2	medium-sized	TRBJ2-1	TRBD1	CASSSQGARYNEQFF	TGTGCCAGCAGCTCTCAGGGGGCGCGATACAATGAGCAGTTCTTC
15	TRBV15	few	TRBJ1-4	-	CATSTPRSLGEKLFF	TGTGCCACCAGCACCCCAAGGAGCCTCGGTGAAAAACTGTTTTTT